Only a few counts were recorded for the clone carrying this T cell receptor delta chain. A read error likely explains why the TCRdb protein, taken from a much larger clone, differs from this DNA's translation at residue 15; the protein shown is translated from the DNA. This record comes from a study of gamma-delta T cells after stem cell transplantation. TCRdb re-analyzed the RT-PCR reads via CATT. This table has over 550 delta-chain clones, more than 8% appearing once. The CDR3 consists of 17 residues. Germline CDR1 reads TSWWSYY; CDR2 reads QGS. The sequence derives from a human donor. It is not recorded whose cells these are; they may come from a transplant donor. This sequence joins TRDV1 and TRDJ1; 11 bases line up with TRDD3. Source material: gamma-delta T cells. CDR3 in amino acids: CALGNHGGYGGTDKPIF. CDR3 coding DNA: TGTGCTCTTGGGAACCATGGGGGATACGGCGGCACCGATAAACCCATCTTT.